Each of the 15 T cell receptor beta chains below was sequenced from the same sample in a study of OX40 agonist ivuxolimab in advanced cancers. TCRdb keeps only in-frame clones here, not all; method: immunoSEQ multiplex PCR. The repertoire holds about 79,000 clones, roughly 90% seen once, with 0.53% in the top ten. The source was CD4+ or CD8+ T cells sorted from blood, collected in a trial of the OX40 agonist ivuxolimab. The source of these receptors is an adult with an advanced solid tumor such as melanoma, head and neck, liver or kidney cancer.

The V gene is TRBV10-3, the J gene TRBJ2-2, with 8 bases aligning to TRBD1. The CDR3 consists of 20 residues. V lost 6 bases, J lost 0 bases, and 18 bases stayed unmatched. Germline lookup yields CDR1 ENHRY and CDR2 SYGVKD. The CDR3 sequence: CAIRTQGARASVANTGELFF. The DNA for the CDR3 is TGTGCCATCAGGACGCAGGGGGCGCGGGCTAGCGTGGCGAACACCGGGGAGCTGTTTTTT.

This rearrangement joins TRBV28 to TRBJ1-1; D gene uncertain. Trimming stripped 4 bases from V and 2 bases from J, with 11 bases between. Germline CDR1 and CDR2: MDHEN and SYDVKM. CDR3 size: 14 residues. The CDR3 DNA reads TGTGCCAGCAGTTCCCGGGGAACAAACACTGAAGCTTTCTTT. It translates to CASSSRGTNTEAFF.

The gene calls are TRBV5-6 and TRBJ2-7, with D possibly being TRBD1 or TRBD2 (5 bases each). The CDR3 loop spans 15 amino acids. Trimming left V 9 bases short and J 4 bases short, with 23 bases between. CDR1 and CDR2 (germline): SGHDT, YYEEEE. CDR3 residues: CANQPGDQESYEQYF. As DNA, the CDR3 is TGTGCCAACCAGCCTGGGGACCAGGAGAGTTACGAGCAGTACTTC.

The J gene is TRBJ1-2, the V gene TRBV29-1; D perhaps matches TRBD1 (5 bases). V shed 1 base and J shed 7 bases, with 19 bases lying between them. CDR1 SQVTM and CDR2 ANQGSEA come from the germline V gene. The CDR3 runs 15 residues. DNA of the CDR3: TGCAGCGTTGAAGGTGAAGTCAGGGTACATGGTGGCTACACCTTC. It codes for CSVEGEVRVHGGYTF.

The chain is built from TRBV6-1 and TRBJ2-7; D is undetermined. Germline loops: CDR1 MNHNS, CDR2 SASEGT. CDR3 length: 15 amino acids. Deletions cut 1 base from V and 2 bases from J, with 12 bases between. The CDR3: CASSEGQRPPYEQYF. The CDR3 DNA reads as TGTGCCAGCAGTGAAGGCCAGAGGCCCCCCTACGAGCAGTACTTC.

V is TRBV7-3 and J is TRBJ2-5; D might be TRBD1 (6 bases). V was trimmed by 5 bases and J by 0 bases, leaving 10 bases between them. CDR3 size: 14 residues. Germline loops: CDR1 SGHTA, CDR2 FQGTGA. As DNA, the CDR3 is TGTGCCAGCAGCCCCGACAGGTACCAAGAGACCCAGTACTTC. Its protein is CASSPDRYQETQYF.

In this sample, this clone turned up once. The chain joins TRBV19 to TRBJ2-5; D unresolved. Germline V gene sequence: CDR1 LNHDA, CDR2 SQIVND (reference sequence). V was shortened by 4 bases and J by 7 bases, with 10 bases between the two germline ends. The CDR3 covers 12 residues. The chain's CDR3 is CASSTGPGTQYF. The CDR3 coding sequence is TGTGCCAGTAGTACGGGTCCGGGGACCCAGTACTTC.

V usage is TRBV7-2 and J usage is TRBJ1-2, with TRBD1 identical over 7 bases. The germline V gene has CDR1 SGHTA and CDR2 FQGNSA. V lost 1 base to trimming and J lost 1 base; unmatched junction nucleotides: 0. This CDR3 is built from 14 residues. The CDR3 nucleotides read TGTGCCAGCAGCTTAGACAGGGGTAACTATGGCTACACCTTC. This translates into CASSLDRGNYGYTF.

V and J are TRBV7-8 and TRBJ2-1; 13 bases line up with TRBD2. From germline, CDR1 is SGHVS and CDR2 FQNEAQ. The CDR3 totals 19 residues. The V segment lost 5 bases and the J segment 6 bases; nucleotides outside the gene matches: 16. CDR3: CASSPRLAGGLRTPNEQFF. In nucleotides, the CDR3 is TGTGCCAGCAGCCCTCGACTAGCGGGAGGATTGAGAACTCCCAATGAGCAGTTCTTC.

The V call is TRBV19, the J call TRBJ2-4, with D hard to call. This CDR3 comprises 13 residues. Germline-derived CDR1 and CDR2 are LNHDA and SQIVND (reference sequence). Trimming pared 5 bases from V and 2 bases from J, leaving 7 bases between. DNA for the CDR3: TGTGCCAGTAGTCCGGGCCCCAAAAACATTCAGTACTTC. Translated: CASSPGPKNIQYF. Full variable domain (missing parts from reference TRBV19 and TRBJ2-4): DGGITQSPKYLFRKEGQNVTLSCEQNLNHDAMYWYRQDPGQGLRLIYYSQIVNDFQKGDIAEGYSVSREKKESFPLTVTSAQKNPTAFYLCASSPGPKNIQYFGAGTRLSVL.

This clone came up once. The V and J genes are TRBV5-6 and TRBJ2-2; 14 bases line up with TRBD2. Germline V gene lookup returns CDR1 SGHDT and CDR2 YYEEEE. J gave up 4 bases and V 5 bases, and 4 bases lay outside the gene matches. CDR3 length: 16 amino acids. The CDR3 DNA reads TGTGCCAGCAGAAGGACTAGCGGGAGGTTCACCGGGGAGCTGTTTTTT. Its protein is CASRRTSGRFTGELFF.

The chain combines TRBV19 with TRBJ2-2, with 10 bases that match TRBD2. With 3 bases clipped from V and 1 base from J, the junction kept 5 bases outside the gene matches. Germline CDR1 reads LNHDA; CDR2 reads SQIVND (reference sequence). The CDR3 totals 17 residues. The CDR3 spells CASSIPGLAENTGELFF. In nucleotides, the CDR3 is TGTGCCAGTAGTATCCCTGGACTAGCGGAGAACACCGGGGAGCTGTTTTTT.

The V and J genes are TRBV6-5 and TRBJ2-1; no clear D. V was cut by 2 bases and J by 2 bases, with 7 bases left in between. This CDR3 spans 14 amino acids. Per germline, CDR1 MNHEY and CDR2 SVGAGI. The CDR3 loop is CASSYAGPYNEQFF. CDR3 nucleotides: TGTGCCAGCAGTTACGCAGGCCCCTACAATGAGCAGTTCTTC.

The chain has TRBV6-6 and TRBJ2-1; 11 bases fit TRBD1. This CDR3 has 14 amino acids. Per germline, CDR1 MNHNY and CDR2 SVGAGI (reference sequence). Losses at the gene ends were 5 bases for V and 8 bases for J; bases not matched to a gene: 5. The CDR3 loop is CASSNGQGAHEQFF. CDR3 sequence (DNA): TGTGCCAGCAGTAACGGACAGGGGGCCCATGAGCAGTTCTTC.

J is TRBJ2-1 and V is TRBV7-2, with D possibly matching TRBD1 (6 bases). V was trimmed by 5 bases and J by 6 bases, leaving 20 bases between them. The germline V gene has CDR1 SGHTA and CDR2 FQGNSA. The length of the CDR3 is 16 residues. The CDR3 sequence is CASSPALLGAPNEQFF. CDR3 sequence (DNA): TGTGCCAGCAGCCCCGCCCTTTTGGGGGCGCCCAATGAGCAGTTCTTC.